This record covers a single T cell receptor (beta chain). Its antigen is currently not known. No much larger clonotype is one base removed from it; base qualities were not supplied. In total, roughly 670 healthy bone marrow donors made up the cohort. At the time of sampling, all cohort members were nominally healthy, though unrecorded immune exposures were likely present. The donor was CMV seronegative and belonged to the group of 352 seronegative cohort members. A peripheral blood sample was collected from each donor, and TCR beta sequencing was performed on peripheral blood mononuclear cells. The Qiagen DNeasy Blood Extraction Kit was used to extract genomic DNA from the blood cell samples. This specimen comes from a study of cytomegalovirus exposure and HLA in healthy donors (dated by TCRdb to about 2017). Regarding the research as a whole: An earlier analysis of some 600 of the donors reported 250 to 350 Gb of sequence data and around 100 million unique TCR beta sequences obtained from about 179 million T cells. In addition to the first cohort of approximately 670 subjects, a separate validation cohort of 100 to 150 different subjects was used. The later analysis used no new phenotypic data to find candidate immune exposures, relying instead on TCR beta sequences and their occurrence across donors. An early release that covered 640 HLA-typed donors contained 300 to 350 gigabases of sequencing data and about 84 million unique TCR sequences. Among 398 genotyped donors of the cohort, an average of roughly 230,000 unique TCR beta nucleotide sequences was sequenced per donor, of which about 20% were non-productive. A later analysis re-analyzed previously published TCR beta repertoires from about 730 donors and added high-resolution HLA genotyping to study TCR occurrence patterns. Both class I and class II loci were covered by HLA typing, at four-digit resolution. All discovery cohort repertoires had been generated on a single sequencing platform. Donor age, sex, ethnicity and CMV serostatus were compiled together with the repertoire data. Because of strong linkage in the cohort, five DR-DQ haplotypes were treated as single units for association and clustering. To predict cytomegalovirus infection status, the study combined high-throughput TCR immunosequencing, statistical association of individual TCRs with disease status, and machine learning. Typing coverage varied by locus: about 629-640 donors for A, B, C, DRB1 and DQB1; approximately 520 for DQA1; approximately 610 for DPA1; 450 to 480 for DPB1. To decide whether each TCR beta V gene segment behaved as functional or pseudogenic, an earlier analysis of approximately 600 of the donors relied on high-throughput TCR beta sequencing. Among the roughly 390 genotyped donors, 75% to 90% belonged to the genetic ancestry cluster associated with self-reported Caucasian donors. The T cell repertoires of some 670 subjects were profiled by immunosequencing and related to cytomegalovirus serostatus. A later genetic analysis used genome-wide SNP genotypes for about 65% of the roughly 700 donors, treating that subset as a discovery cohort. The study aimed to test whether signatures of past pathogen exposure could be identified by cataloging public T cell receptors. The research as a whole found: HLA typing was unavailable for some donors at each locus, so association tests used only the typed subset. Most TCR sequences were seen in very few donors, while some public TCRs were found in many individuals. In a later genetic analysis, a missense DCLRE1C variant was associated with V-gene and J-gene trimming of TCR beta chains, and the association was replicated in an independent cohort. Because the 87-base-pair reads could not distinguish some IMGT-functional V segments, including TRBV6-2 and TRBV6-3, those segments were excluded. In a later analysis, several top co-occurrence clusters were reported to appear linked to parvovirus B19, influenza, CMV and Epstein-Barr virus. Specific HLA alleles were associated with around 18,000 TCR beta sequences at a false discovery rate of 0.05 in a later analysis. This cohort had only TCR beta chains sequenced, and the lack of alpha or paired-chain data limited which features could be detected. According to a later analysis, most CMV-associated TCR beta chains appeared to be HLA-restricted, and the HLA associations seemed to be driven largely by CMV exposure. A later genetic analysis reported fewer N-insertions in productive TCRs among donors in an Asian-associated ancestry cluster than the roughly 690-donor mean. For the cohort, immune exposure information was limited to CMV serostatus. The sequencing pipeline was judged likely to have produced a cluster of highly shared sequence variants as a technical artifact. Cytomegalovirus status was reported to be diagnosed by the classifier with high specificity and sensitivity in both the original and validation cohorts. The authors suggested that the approach could potentially be generalized to other disease states and immunological phenotypes. In an earlier analysis of roughly 500 of the donors, most TCR beta V segments appeared in productive rearrangements about 87% or about 30% of the time, broadly matching IMGT annotations. When HLA alleles, especially DR and DQ, strongly co-occurred, TCR associations were difficult to assign to individual alleles. Presence/absence analyses assumed roughly uniform sequencing depth across donors, an assumption that may not hold. Linkage disequilibrium might explain the correlated functional status among segregating V segments, but an unknown experimental factor could not be excluded. A further reported finding was that TCR beta sequences accurately predicted the HLA-A and HLA-B alleles for most subjects in the first cohort. In vitro tests confirmed that a few of the cytomegalovirus-associated TCR beta chains recognize cytomegalovirus antigens. The study gave a list of about 170 TCR beta chains associated with cytomegalovirus. In a later analysis, HLA-associated TCR beta chains were found to be more clonally expanded and to have lower generation probabilities than equally common non-associated chains. Because counts were too low, seventeen rarely observed V segments, including chromosome 9 orphons, were excluded from the earlier analysis of 587 of the donors. In a later analysis, the rate of TCR association differed among HLA loci, with DRB1 alleles having the most associated TCRs and HLA-C alleles having the fewest.

At the junction V is shortened by 9 bases and J by 4 bases, with 4 bases in between. Taken from cysteine to phenylalanine, the CDR3 has 11 residues. The sequence is cut down to CDR3 DNA, 33 bases in frame from base 1. CDR1 and CDR2, per the germline V gene, are MDHEN and SYDVKM. Library method: the immunoSEQ multiplex PCR assay. For the multiplex PCR, a mixture combining 60 forward primers for TCR Vbeta segments and 13 reverse primers for TCR Jbeta segments was used. A multiplex PCR assay on genomic DNA amplified the CDR3 region of rearranged TCR beta genes. On the Illumina HiSeq System, the amplified TCR beta libraries were sequenced as 87-base-pair reads. Regarding the original processing steps: A later analysis counted some 80 million unique TCR beta chains across the roughly 700 repertoires, and some 12 million of these chains were shared by at least two donors. Raw reads were error-corrected and collapsed into unique sequences with a nearest-neighbor algorithm that merged closely related sequences to remove PCR and sequencing errors. To assign V, D and J gene segments, CDR3 sequences were aligned to IMGT reference sequences. For a sequence to be retained, a match of at least six nucleotides to both a V gene segment and a J gene segment was required. A rearrangement counted as productive if the CDR3 had no stop codons and remained in frame with V and J, and every other rearrangement counted as non-productive. Following IMGT convention, CDR3 was defined as the stretch from the second conserved V-encoded cysteine up to the conserved J-encoded phenylalanine. Sequences without an unambiguous match to a single V gene segment were excluded from the earlier analysis of over 500 of the donors. In an earlier analysis of some 590 of the donors, V segments were called functional above 56.7% productive rearrangements and were called segregating when the between-donor standard deviation exceeded 5%. To diagnose cytomegalovirus status from the catalog of TCR beta chain sequences, a statistical classification framework was built. In a later analysis, V and J genes were assigned by comparing TCR nucleotide sequences against IMGT/GENE-DB human TR gene sequences. In a later analysis, CDR3 sequences and most-parsimonious VDJ recombination scenarios were assigned using the TCRdist pipeline. In a later analysis, each TCR beta chain was defined by its CDR3 amino acid sequence together with its V-gene family, and reads lacking a unique V-gene family were excluded. To address suspected cross-contamination and a sequencing artifact, a later analysis removed roughly 640 highly shared, low-generation-probability nucleotide sequences. A later analysis calculated a clonal expansion index for each public chain from normalized within-repertoire ranks of inferred template counts. Generation probabilities in a later analysis came from a VDJ recombination model fitted to out-of-frame rearrangements, and those results were checked against IGoR. In a later analysis, TCR-TCR, TCR-HLA and TCR-CMV co-occurrence was scored with hypergeometric tests, and a repertoire-size bias correction was applied to TCR pairs. False discovery rates were estimated in a later analysis by permuting HLA or CMV assignments 20 times. In a later analysis, co-occurring TCRs were grouped with DBSCAN, and TCRdist sequence similarity was added when clustering was performed within HLA-allele-positive subsets. Repertoires with fewer than 30,000 or more than 120,000 public chains were left out of co-occurrence clustering, as were roughly five repertoires with anomalous nucleotide sharing. The table comes from immuneACCESS by way of TCRdb, which keeps in-frame sequences with V and J called. Part of the clones is missing from these tables; in studies checked, under half for an unresolved V gene and the rest for unknown reasons. That table is the source of V, J and clone size, and D and trimming were worked out from the DNA. A total of about 150,000 clones appear in this sample, roughly 71% of them only once. The top ten constitute around 1.3% of the sample.

The clonotype was recovered from a woman aged 40 to 55 in good health and CMV-seronegative. This sequence uses TRBV28 and TRBJ2-6; no D gene can be assigned with confidence. Sequences were obtained from PBMCs. At the DNA level, the sequence is TGTGCCAGTATAGGGGCCAACGTCCTGACTTTC. Translated, it reads CASIGANVLTF.